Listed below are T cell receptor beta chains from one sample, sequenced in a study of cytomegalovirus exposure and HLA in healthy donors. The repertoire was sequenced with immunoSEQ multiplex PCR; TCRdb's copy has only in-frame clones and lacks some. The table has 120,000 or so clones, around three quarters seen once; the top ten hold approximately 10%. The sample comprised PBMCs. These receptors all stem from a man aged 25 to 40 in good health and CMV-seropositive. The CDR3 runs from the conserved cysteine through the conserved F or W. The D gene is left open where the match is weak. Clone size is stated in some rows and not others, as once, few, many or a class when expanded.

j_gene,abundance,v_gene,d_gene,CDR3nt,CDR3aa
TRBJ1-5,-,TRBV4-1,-,TGCGCCAGCAGCCGATTGGTAACAGAAACCAATCAGCCCCAGCATTTT,CASSRLVTETNQPQHF
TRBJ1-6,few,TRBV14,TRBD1,TGTGCCAGCACAGCAGACAGGGCGGGATCACCCCTCCACTTT,CASTADRAGSPLHF
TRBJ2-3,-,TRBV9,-,TGTGCCAGCAGTCCCCGGGGTGGGCGCGGCGGAGATACGCAGTATTTT,CASSPRGGRGGDTQYF
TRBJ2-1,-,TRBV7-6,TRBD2,TGTGCCAGCAGCTTAGGCCCAGCGGGGGGGCCTTACAATGAGCAGTTCTTC,CASSLGPAGGPYNEQFF
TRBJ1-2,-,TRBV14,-,TGTGCCAGCAGCCAAGATAACAGAATCTATGGCTACACCTTC,CASSQDNRIYGYTF
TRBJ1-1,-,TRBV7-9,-,TGTGCCAGCAGCCAGGGGAGTTCAGACACTGAAGCTTTCTTT,CASSQGSSDTEAFF
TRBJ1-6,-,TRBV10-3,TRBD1,TGTGCCATCAGTGACCGGGACAGGGGAGGCTCACCCCTCCACTTT,CAISDRDRGGSPLHF
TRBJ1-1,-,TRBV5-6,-,TGTGCCAGCAGCTTGTCGTACTTGAACACTGAAGCTTTCTTT,CASSLSYLNTEAFF
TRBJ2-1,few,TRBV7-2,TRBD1,TGTGCCAGCAGCTTAAAATTTGGGACAGGGGGCAAAAATGAGCAGTTCTTC,CASSLKFGTGGKNEQFF
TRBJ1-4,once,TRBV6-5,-,TGTGCCAGCAGTTACCTGACAGGAGCTAATGAAAAACTGTTTTTT,CASSYLTGANEKLFF
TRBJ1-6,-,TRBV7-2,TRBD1,TGTGCCAGCAGCTTGGACAGGGGACGTAATTCACCCCTCCACTTT,CASSLDRGRNSPLHF
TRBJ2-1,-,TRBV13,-,TGTGCCAGCAGCTTAGGCGGTACCCTCAATGAGCAGTTCTTC,CASSLGGTLNEQFF
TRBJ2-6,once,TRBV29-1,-,TGCAGCGTTGAACCGGGGTTGCCTGGGGCCAACGTCCTGACTTTC,CSVEPGLPGANVLTF
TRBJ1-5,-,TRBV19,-,TGTGCCAGTAGTATAGGACAGCTCAATCAGCCCCAGCATTTT,CASSIGQLNQPQHF
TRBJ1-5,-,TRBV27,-,TGTGCCAGCAGTTTAATGACTTCAGGGCAGCCCAATCAGCCCCAGCATTTT,CASSLMTSGQPNQPQHF
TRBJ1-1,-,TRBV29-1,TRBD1,TGCAGCGTTGAAGGCCGGGACAGCAGTTTCGACATCACTGAAGCTTTCTTT,CSVEGRDSSFDITEAFF
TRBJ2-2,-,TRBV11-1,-,TGTGCCAGCAGCTCAGGACACGGAAACACCGGGGAGCTGTTTTTT,CASSSGHGNTGELFF
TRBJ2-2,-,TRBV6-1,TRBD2,TGTGCCAGCAGTGTGACTAGCGCCGGCACCGGGGAGCTGTTTTTT,CASSVTSAGTGELFF
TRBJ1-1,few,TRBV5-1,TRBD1,TGCGCCAGCAGCTCGGTACAGGGGTTAAACACTGAAGCTTTCTTT,CASSSVQGLNTEAFF
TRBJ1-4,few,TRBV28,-,TGTGCCAGCAGTCTCAGGGGCCTGGATGAAAAACTGTTTTTT,CASSLRGLDEKLFF
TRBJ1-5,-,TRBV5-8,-,TGTGCCAGCAGCTTGGCTCCCTCAGTTAGCAATCAGCCCCAGCATTTT,CASSLAPSVSNQPQHF
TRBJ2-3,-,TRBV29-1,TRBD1,TGCAGTACAAAGGGGGGGACAGGGGAGACAGATACGCAGTATTTT,CSTKGGTGETDTQYF
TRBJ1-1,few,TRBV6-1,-,TGTGCCAGCAGTGAAGCTATGGCAGGGGCTGAAGCTTTCTTT,CASSEAMAGAEAFF
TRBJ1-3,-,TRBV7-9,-,TGTGCCAGCAGCCCCCTTAGAGCTGGAAACACCATATATTTT,CASSPLRAGNTIYF
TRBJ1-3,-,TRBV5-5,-,TGTGCCAGCAGCTTGCCCAGCTCTGGAAACACCATATATTTT,CASSLPSSGNTIYF
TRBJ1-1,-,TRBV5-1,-,TGCGCCAGCAGCTTGGAAGCGGTCGTAAACACTGAAGCTTTCTTT,CASSLEAVVNTEAFF
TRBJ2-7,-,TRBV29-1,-,TGCAGCGTTGTCTATGATAGCTTACCCGACGAGCAGTACTTC,CSVVYDSLPDEQYF
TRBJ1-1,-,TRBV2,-,TGTGCCAGCAGGGCCGGGATACCGTGGGCTTTCTTT,CASRAGIPWAFF
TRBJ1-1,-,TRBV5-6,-,TGTGCCAGCAGCGTAGGAGTTTTGAACACTGAAGCTTTCTTT,CASSVGVLNTEAFF
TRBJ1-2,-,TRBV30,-,TGTGCCTGGAGTGTCGTAGATGGCTACACCTTC,CAWSVVDGYTF
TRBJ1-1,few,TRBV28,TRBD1,TGTGCCAGCAGAGCAGGGGGCGAGTCTGAAGCTTTCTTT,CASRAGGESEAFF
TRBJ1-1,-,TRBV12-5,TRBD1,TGTGCTAGTGCCCCGGCCAGGGGGCGCGGCGAGAACACTGAAGCTTTCTTT,CASAPARGRGENTEAFF
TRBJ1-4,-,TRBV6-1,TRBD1,TGTGCCAGCAGTTCGGGACAGGGGCGAAAACTGTTTTTT,CASSSGQGRKLFF
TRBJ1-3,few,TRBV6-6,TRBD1,TGTGCCAGCAGACAAAACAGGGGCGACACCATATATTTT,CASRQNRGDTIYF
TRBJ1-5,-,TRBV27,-,TGTGCCAGCAGTTCAACACAGGGACGGTCCCAGCATTTT,CASSSTQGRSQHF